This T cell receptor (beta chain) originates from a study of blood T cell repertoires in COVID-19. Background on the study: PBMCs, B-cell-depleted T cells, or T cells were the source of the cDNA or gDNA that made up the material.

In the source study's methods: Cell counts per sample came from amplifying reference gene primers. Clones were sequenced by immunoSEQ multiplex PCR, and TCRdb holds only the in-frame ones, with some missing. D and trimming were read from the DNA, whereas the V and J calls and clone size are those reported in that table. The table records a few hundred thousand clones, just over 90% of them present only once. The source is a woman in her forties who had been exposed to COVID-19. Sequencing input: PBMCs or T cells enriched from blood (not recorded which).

CDR3 loop: CASSLGTGDTQYF. For the CDR3, the DNA is TGTGCCAGCAGTTTAGGGACAGGGGATACGCAGTATTTT. The chain combines TRBV12-3 or TRBV12-4 with TRBJ2-3; TRBD1 aligns across 8 bases. The V and J ends lost 1 base and 6 bases, in that order; junction bases with no gene match: 0. The CDR3 length is 13 residues.